This TCR beta chain derives from a study of beta chain features in type 1 diabetes. In its sample, this clone was seen a few times. Its antigen is still unknown. Every bit of the isolated RNA underwent reverse transcription, so sequencing read expressed TCRB transcripts. Only in-frame clones appear in the TCRdb table, and some are missing; sequencing was by immunoSEQ multiplex PCR. This sample carries roughly 150,000 clones, 6.5% to 8.5% of them seen once, and the ten largest clones take approximately 0.54%. From germline, CDR1 is LGHNA and CDR2 YSLEER. After removal of 0 bases from V and 11 bases from J, the junction contained 13 bases not matched to a gene. This CDR3 is built from 16 residues. Naive, central memory, regulatory and stem cell-like memory cells within the CD4+ compartment were sorted using CD45RO/CCR7/CD25/CD127/CD95/CD27. Study outcomes and limitations: Patients with Type 1 diabetes showed moderately but significantly shorter TCRB CDR3s in all four CD4+ subsets.

This sequence was found in a woman aged 18 to 35 with type 1 diabetes. This sequence joins TRBV4-3 and TRBJ2-3; TRBD2 agrees at 8 bases. The sample was central memory CD4+ T cells from blood. CDR3: CASSQDRAGVGRGQYF. Here the CDR3 DNA reads TGCGCCAGCAGCCAAGATCGAGCGGGGGTCGGAAGGGGGCAGTATTTT.